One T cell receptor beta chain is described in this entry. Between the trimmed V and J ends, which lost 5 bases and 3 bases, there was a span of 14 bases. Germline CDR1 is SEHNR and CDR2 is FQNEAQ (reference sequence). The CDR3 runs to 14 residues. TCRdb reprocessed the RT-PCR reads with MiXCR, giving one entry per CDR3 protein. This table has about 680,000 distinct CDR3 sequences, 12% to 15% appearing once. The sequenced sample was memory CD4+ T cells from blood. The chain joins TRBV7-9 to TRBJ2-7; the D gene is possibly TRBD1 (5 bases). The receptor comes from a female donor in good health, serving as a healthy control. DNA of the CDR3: TGTGCCAGCAGCCACGACAGCGTCTTCTACGAGCAGTACTTC. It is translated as CASSHDSVFYEQYF.